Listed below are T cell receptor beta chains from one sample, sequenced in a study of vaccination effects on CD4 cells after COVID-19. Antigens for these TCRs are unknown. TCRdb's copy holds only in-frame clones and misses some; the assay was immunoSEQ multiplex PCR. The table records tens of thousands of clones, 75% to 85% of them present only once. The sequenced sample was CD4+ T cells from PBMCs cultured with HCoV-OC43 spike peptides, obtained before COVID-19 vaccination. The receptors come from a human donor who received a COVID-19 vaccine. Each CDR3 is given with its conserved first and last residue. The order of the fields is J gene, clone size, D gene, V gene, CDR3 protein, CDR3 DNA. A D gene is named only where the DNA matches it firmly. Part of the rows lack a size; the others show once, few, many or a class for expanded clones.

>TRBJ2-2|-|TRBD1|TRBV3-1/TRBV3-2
CASSYYSGTANTGELFF
TGTGCCAGCAGCTACTATTCCGGGACAGCGAACACCGGGGAGCTGTTTTTT
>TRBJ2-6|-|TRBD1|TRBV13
CASSRDRWSGANVLTF
TGTGCCAGCAGCCGGGACAGATGGTCTGGGGCCAACGTCCTGACTTTC
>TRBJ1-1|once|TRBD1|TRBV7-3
CASSPTGNGAEAFF
TGTGCCAGCAGCCCGACAGGGAACGGTGCTGAAGCTTTCTTT
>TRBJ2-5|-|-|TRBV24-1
CATSGPGAQETQYF
TGTGCCACCAGCGGTCCAGGGGCTCAAGAGACCCAGTACTTC
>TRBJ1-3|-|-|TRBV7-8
CASSLGGHSSGNTIYF
TGTGCCAGCAGCTTAGGTGGGCACTCCTCTGGAAACACCATATATTTT
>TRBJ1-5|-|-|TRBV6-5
CASSYEGVNQPQHF
TGTGCCAGCAGTTACGAGGGAGTAAACCAGCCCCAGCATTTT
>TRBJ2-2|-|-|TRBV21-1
CASSKDKKGSLYTGELFF
TGTGCCAGCAGCAAAGATAAAAAGGGGAGCCTCTACACCGGGGAGCTGTTTTTT
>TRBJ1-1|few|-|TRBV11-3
CASSFGDQNTEAFF
TGTGCCAGCAGCTTCGGAGACCAGAACACTGAAGCTTTCTTT
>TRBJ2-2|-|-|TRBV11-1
CASSLTGLHTGELFF
TGTGCCAGCAGCTTAACGGGGCTCCACACCGGGGAGCTGTTTTTT
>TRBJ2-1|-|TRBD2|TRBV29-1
CSVETSGDDEQFF
TGCAGCGTTGAAACTAGCGGGGATGATGAGCAGTTCTTC
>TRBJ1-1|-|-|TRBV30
CAWTPRGQPNTEAFF
TGTGCCTGGACCCCCCGTGGACAGCCGAACACTGAAGCTTTCTTT
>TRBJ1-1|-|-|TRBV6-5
CASSYLRGTEAFF
TGTGCCAGCAGTTACCTGAGGGGCACTGAAGCTTTCTTT
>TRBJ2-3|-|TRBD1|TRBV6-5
CASGPTGETDTQYF
TGTGCCAGCGGACCTACAGGGGAAACAGATACGCAGTATTTT
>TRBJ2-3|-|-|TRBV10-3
CAISDPLSVGPTDTQYF
TGTGCCATCAGTGATCCCCTTAGCGTAGGGCCCACAGATACGCAGTATTTT
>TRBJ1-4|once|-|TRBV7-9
CASSPEGRHNEKLFF
TGTGCCAGCAGCCCGGAAGGAAGGCACAATGAAAAACTGTTTTTT
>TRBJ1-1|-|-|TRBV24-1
CATTGGTGTEAFF
TGTGCCACCACCGGGGGGACGGGCACTGAAGCTTTCTTT
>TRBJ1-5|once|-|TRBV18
CASSPGNQPQHF
TGTGCCAGCTCACCCGGGAATCAGCCCCAGCATTTT
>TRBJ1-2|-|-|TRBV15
CATSRVGGYGYTF
TGTGCCACCAGCAGAGTCGGGGGGTATGGCTACACCTTC
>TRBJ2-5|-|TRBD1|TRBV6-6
CASRPDRAETQYF
TGTGCCAGCAGACCCGACAGGGCAGAGACCCAGTACTTC
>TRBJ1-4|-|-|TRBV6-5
CASRKGHSNEKLFF
TGTGCCAGCAGAAAGGGACACAGTAATGAAAAACTGTTTTTT
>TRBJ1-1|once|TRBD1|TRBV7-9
CASSLGQGYTEAFF
TGTGCCAGCAGCTTGGGACAGGGGTACACTGAAGCTTTCTTT
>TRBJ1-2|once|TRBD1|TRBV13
CASSSIATGTGPYGYTF
TGTGCCAGCAGCTCCATAGCAACCGGGACAGGGCCCTATGGCTACACCTTC
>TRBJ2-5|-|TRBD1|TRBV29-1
CSVDQGVETQYF
TGCAGCGTTGATCAGGGGGTAGAGACCCAGTACTTC
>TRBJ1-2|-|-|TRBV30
CAWSAPPGLNYGYTF
TGTGCCTGGAGTGCGCCTCCAGGGTTGAACTATGGCTACACCTTC
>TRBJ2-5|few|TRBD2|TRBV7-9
CASSFSSGGLKETQYF
TGTGCCAGCAGCTTCAGTAGCGGGGGGTTGAAAGAGACCCAGTACTTC
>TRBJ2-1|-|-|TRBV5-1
CASSSLLNEQFF
TGCGCCAGCAGCAGTCTTCTGAATGAGCAGTTCTTC
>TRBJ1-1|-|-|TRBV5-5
CASSLTSLNTEAFF
TGTGCCAGCAGCTTAACCTCGCTGAACACTGAAGCTTTCTTT
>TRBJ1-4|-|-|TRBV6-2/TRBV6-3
CASSRNFYEKLFF
TGTGCCAGCAGTCGGAATTTCTATGAAAAACTGTTTTTT
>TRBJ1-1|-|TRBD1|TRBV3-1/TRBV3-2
CASSHSDRGDRAFF
TGTGCCAGCAGCCACTCCGACAGGGGGGACCGTGCTTTCTTT
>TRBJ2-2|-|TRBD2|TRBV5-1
CASSPRTSGGPRELFF
TGCGCCAGCAGCCCCCGGACTAGCGGGGGGCCTCGGGAGCTGTTTTTT
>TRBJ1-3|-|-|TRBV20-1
CSASYNTIYF
TGCAGTGCTTCGTACAACACCATATATTTT
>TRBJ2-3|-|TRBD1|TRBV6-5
CASSWDRGTDTQYF
TGTGCCAGCAGTTGGGACAGGGGTACAGATACGCAGTATTTT
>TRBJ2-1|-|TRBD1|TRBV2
CASGAGTGDNEQFF
TGTGCCAGCGGAGCCGGGACAGGGGACAATGAGCAGTTCTTC
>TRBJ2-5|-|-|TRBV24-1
CATSDYQGKETQYF
TGTGCCACCAGTGATTATCAGGGCAAAGAGACCCAGTACTTC
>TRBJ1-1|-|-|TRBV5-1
CASSRGGAYTEAFF
TGCGCCAGCAGCAGGGGGGGGGCGTACACTGAAGCTTTCTTT
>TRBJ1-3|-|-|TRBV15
CATSSDNSGNTIYF
TGTGCCACCAGCAGCGACAACTCTGGAAACACCATATATTTT
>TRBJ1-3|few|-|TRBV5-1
CASSTEAGNTIYF
TGCGCCAGCAGCACGGAGGCTGGAAACACCATATATTTT
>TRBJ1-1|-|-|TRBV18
CASSIPTENTEAFF
TGTGCCAGCTCAATCCCGACAGAGAACACTGAAGCTTTCTTT
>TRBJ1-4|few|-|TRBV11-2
CASSVRDKLFF
TGTGCCAGCAGCGTCCGGGACAAACTGTTTTTT
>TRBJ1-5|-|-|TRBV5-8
CASTKKSGPQHF
TGTGCCAGCACCAAAAAGTCGGGGCCCCAGCATTTT
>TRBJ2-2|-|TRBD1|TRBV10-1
CATGQGALTGELFF
TGCGCCACCGGACAGGGGGCTCTGACCGGGGAGCTGTTTTTT